Below, 22 T cell receptor beta chains from the same sample are listed, as sequenced in a study of blood T cells in healthy people across ages. With a J-beta primer mix and a sample-barcoded 5' primer, a second PCR ran roughly 6 to 11 cycles. In TCRdb, the 5' RACE reads were re-called with MiXCR into one record per CDR3 protein. Of hundreds of thousands of distinct CDR3 sequences listed, 40% to 65% were seen once; the top ten hold around an eighth. Sequencing was carried out using blood. These receptor sequences come from a woman older than 75 in good health.

There are a few counts of this clonotype. CDR3 nucleotides: TGTGCCACCAGTGATCGTAGAGATGAGCAGTACTTC. Amino acids: CATSDRRDEQYF. The V call is TRBV24-1, the J call TRBJ2-5; no firm D call. V was clipped by 3 bases and J by 11 bases, with 12 bases between them. The CDR3 spans 12 residues. The germline V gene encodes CDR1 KGHDR and CDR2 SFDVKD.

J is TRBJ1-2 and V is TRBV12-3 or TRBV12-4; D unresolved. This CDR3 is built from 12 residues. V lost 5 bases to trimming and J lost 7 bases, with 11 bases between them. The CDR3 protein is CASSDMLSGYTF. The CDR3 nucleotides are TGTGCCAGCAGTGATATGTTGTCTGGCTACACCTTC.

The genes are TRBV29-1 and TRBJ1-4; no definite D call. Germline CDR1 is SQVTM and CDR2 is ANQGSEA. The length of the CDR3 is 12 residues. The CDR3 DNA reads TGCAGTGGAACGGGGTTTAATGAAAAACTGTTTTTT. Its protein is CSGTGFNEKLFF.

The table lists this clonotype with a few counts. The chain links TRBV5-1 to TRBJ2-5; D call uncertain. CDR3 size: 12 residues. The germline V gene encodes CDR1 SGHRS and CDR2 YFSETQ. With 3 bases removed from V and 5 bases from J, the gap between germline ends came to 8 bases. DNA of the CDR3: TGCGCCAGCAGCTCTCCGCGGGAGACCCAGTACTTC. Protein product: CASSSPRETQYF. The full variable domain, its missing parts supplied by reference TRBV5-1 and TRBJ2-5, is KAGVTQTPRYLIKTRGQQVTLSCSPISGHRSVSWYQQTPGQGLQFLFEYFSETQRNKGNFPGRFSGRQFSNSRSEMNVSTLELGDSALYLCASSSPRETQYFGPGTRLLVL.

J is TRBJ2-7 and V is TRBV21-1. TRBV21-1 counts as a pseudogene. This CDR3 is 13 amino acids long. DNA of the CDR3: TGTGCCAGCAGCAAAGATGTTAAATACGAGCAGTACTTC. It codes for CASSKDVKYEQYF.

This clonotype was seen more than once but under ten times. V and J are TRBV30 and TRBJ1-5, with unresolved D. This CDR3 spans 13 amino acids. The ends were cut back, 2 bases at V and 13 bases at J, with 18 bases in the middle. From germline, CDR1 is GTSNPN and CDR2 SVGIG (reference sequence). The chain's CDR3 is CAWSRDSNQHQHF. CDR3 in DNA: TGTGCCTGGAGTAGGGATAGCAATCAGCATCAGCATTTT.

The V and J genes are TRBV10-3 and TRBJ2-7; 7 bases align to TRBD1. TRBJ2-5 matches the DNA end more closely, so the J call is doubtful. The CDR3 loop spans 14 amino acids. Germline CDR1 reads ENHRY; CDR2 reads SYGVKD. The CDR3 spells CAISPSSGGETQYF. The CDR3 DNA reads TGTGCCATCAGTCCCTCCTCAGGGGGAGAGACCCAGTACTTC.

This clonotype was counted a few times. The chain carries TRBV20-1 and TRBJ2-1; D unclear. Germline assignment: CDR1 DFQATT and CDR2 SNEGSKA (reference sequence). Trimming stripped 0 bases from V and 8 bases from J, with 11 bases between. CDR3 length equals 13 residues. The chain's CDR3 is CSARDYSSYEQFF. CDR3 bases: TGCAGTGCTAGAGATTATAGCTCGTATGAGCAGTTCTTC.

This clonotype was counted ten times or more. The CDR3 sequence is CSASLTSGGSTDTQYF. As DNA, the CDR3 is TGCAGTGCTAGCCTTACTAGCGGGGGAAGCACAGATACGCAGTATTTT. The V call is TRBV20-1, the J call TRBJ2-3; 11 bases match TRBD2. The CDR3 loop spans 16 amino acids. Per the germline V gene, CDR1 is DFQATT and CDR2 is SNEGSKA (reference sequence). The V and J ends lost 3 bases and 0 bases, in that order; junction bases with no gene match: 5.

This sequence joins TRBV20-1 and TRBJ2-7; D uncertain. The V and J ends lost 6 bases and 3 bases respectively, with 15 bases between them. The germline CDR1 and CDR2 sequences are DFQATT and SNEGSKA (reference sequence). This CDR3 contains 13 residues. In DNA, the CDR3 is TGCAGTGCCCCGACACCCGGACGCTACGAGCAGTACTTC. Translated: CSAPTPGRYEQYF.

On this clonotype: A clone one base away is much larger, so this may be a read error. The rearrangement links TRBV5-6 to TRBJ2-1; D gene uncertain. CDR3 length: 15 residues. Germline V gene lookup returns CDR1 SGHDT and CDR2 YYEEEE. Trimming left V 4 bases short and J 1 base short, with 12 bases between. CDR3 sequence (DNA): TGTGCCAGCAGCCCTCTTGGGGTATCCTACAATGAGCAGTTCTTC. It translates to CASSPLGVSYNEQFF.

The V gene is TRBV6-1, the J gene TRBJ2-5; no firm D call. CDR1 and CDR2 (germline): MNHNS, SASEGT. This CDR3 is 11 amino acids long. Trimming pared 8 bases from V and 3 bases from J, leaving 7 bases between. The CDR3: CASPSEETQYF. The CDR3 bases are TGTGCCAGCCCGTCGGAAGAGACCCAGTACTTC.

The chain carries TRBV28 and TRBJ1-5; D gene unclear. Germline CDR1 and CDR2: MDHEN and SYDVKM. V was shortened by 4 bases and J by 2 bases, with 9 bases between the two germline ends. This CDR3 spans 14 amino acids. CDR3 residues: CASSSGSGNQPQHF. CDR3 sequence (DNA): TGTGCCAGCAGTTCGGGGAGTGGCAATCAGCCCCAGCATTTT. The full variable domain, its missing parts supplied by reference TRBV28 and TRBJ1-5, is DVKVTQSSRYLVKRTGEKVFLECVQDMDHENMFWYRQDPGLGLRLIYFSYDVKMKEKGDIPEGYSVSREKKERFSLILESASTNQTSMYLCASSSGSGNQPQHFGDGTRLSIL.

V usage is TRBV29-1 and J usage is TRBJ1-1; D perhaps matches TRBD1 (5 bases). V was trimmed by 6 bases and J by 8 bases, leaving 13 bases between them. This CDR3 contains 11 residues. Per germline, CDR1 SQVTM and CDR2 ANQGSEA. The CDR3 bases are TGCAGCGTCCCTTCGACAGTAGAAGCTTTCTTT. It specifies CSVPSTVEAFF. The whole variable domain, filled in from reference TRBV29-1 and TRBJ1-1, reads SAVISQKPSRDICQRGTSLTIQCQVDSQVTMMFWYRQQPGQSLTLIATANQGSEATYESGFVIDKFPISRPNLTFSTLTVSNMSPEDSSIYLCSVPSTVEAFFGQGTRLTVV.

V usage is TRBV6-5 and J usage is TRBJ2-7; D remains unclear. V shed 7 bases and J shed 3 bases, with 13 bases lying between them. This CDR3 is 13 amino acids long. Germline V gives CDR1 MNHEY, CDR2 SVGAGI. The CDR3 protein is CASNSPPHYEQYF. The CDR3, as DNA: TGTGCCAGCAACTCCCCTCCACACTACGAGCAGTACTTC.

Turning to this clonotype: Relative to the germline gene, one junction end is altered; a read error may explain this. V gene TRBV7-2 combines with J gene TRBJ2-7; 9 bases agree with TRBD2. CDR3 size: 14 residues. Germline CDR1 is SGHTA and CDR2 is FQGNSA. This chain's CDR3 is CASTLTSGPYERYF. Written as DNA, the CDR3 is TGTGCCAGCACCCTGACTAGCGGCCCGTACGAGCGGTACTTC.

There are a few counts of this clonotype. This sequence joins TRBV7-9 and TRBJ2-5; D unresolved. The DNA end is a closer match to TRBJ2-7, so the J assignment may be wrong. The CDR3 loop spans 13 amino acids. Looked up from germline, CDR1 is SEHNR and CDR2 is FQNEAQ (reference sequence). CDR3 in amino acids: CASSLLLAFEQYF. The CDR3 region has the DNA TGTGCCAGCAGTTTACTGCTGGCCTTCGAGCAGTACTTC.

The chain carries TRBV20-1 and TRBJ1-5; 7 nucleotides match TRBD1. This CDR3 is built from 15 residues. V lost 4 bases to trimming and J lost 3 bases; unmatched junction nucleotides: 9. CDR1 is DFQATT, CDR2 SNEGSKA, per germline (reference sequence). As DNA, the CDR3 is TGCAGTGCTAAAGGGACAGAAGGGTCCAATCAGCCCCAGCATTTT. This sequence encodes CSAKGTEGSNQPQHF.

V and J are TRBV6-5 and TRBJ2-3; TRBD2 matches at 8 bases. Looked up from germline, CDR1 is MNHEY and CDR2 is SVGAGI. The CDR3 extends over 14 amino acids. The trim removed 5 bases at V and 6 bases at J, leaving 7 bases unmatched. As DNA, the CDR3 is TGTGCCAGCAGTAATAGCGGGATTTCGGATACGCAGTATTTT. Translating it yields CASSNSGISDTQYF.

This clonotype was seen ten or more times. The gene calls are TRBV7-6 and TRBJ2-6, with D uncertain. Germline assignment: CDR1 SGHVS and CDR2 FNYEAQ. The CDR3 covers 15 residues. Between the trimmed V and J ends, which lost 4 bases and 2 bases, there was a span of 9 bases. The CDR3 protein is CASSSLRAGANVLTF. The CDR3 DNA sequence: TGTGCCAGCAGCTCACTTAGGGCTGGGGCCAACGTCCTGACTTTC.

CDR3 DNA sequence: TGCAGTGCTACCGGGACTAGAAACACAGATACGCAGTATTTT. Translating it yields CSATGTRNTDTQYF. The V gene is TRBV20-1, the J gene TRBJ2-3; TRBD2 agrees at 8 bases. With V trimmed by 4 bases and J by 2 bases, 5 bases remained unmatched. The V gene's germline CDR1 is DFQATT and CDR2 SNEGSKA (reference sequence). The CDR3 contains 14 residues.

CDR3 sequence (DNA): TGTGCCAGCAGCCAATTCCTTGGCGGGGAGCTGTTTTTT. It translates to CASSQFLGGELFF. The chain uses TRBV3-1 and TRBJ2-2; D ambiguous. The CDR3 has 13 residues. The germline V gene has CDR1 LGHDT and CDR2 YNNKEL (reference sequence). The ends were cut back, 2 bases at V and 7 bases at J, with 8 bases in the middle.